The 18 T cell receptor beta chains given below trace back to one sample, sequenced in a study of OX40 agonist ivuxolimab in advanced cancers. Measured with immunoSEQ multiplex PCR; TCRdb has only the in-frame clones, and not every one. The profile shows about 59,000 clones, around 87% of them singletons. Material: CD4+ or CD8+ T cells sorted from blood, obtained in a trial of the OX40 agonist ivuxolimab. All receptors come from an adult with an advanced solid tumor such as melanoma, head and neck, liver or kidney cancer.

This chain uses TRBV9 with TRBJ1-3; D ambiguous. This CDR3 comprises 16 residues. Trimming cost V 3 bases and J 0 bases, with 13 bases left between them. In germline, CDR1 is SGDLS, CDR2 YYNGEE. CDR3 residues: CASSARHRSSGNTIYF. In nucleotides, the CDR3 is TGTGCCAGCAGCGCCCGACACCGGAGCTCTGGAAACACCATATATTTT.

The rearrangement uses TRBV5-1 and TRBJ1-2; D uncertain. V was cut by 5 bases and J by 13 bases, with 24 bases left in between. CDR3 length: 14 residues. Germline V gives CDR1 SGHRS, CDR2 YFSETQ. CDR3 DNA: TGCGCCAGCAGAGAAGGTCTTTCGGCCCGGAGTCTCACCTTC. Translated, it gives CASREGLSARSLTF.

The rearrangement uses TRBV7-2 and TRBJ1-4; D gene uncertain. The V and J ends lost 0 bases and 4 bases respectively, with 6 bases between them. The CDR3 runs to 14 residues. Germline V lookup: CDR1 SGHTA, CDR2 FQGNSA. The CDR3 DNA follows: TGTGCCAGCAGCTTAGCACAGATTAATGAAAAACTGTTTTTT. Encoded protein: CASSLAQINEKLFF.

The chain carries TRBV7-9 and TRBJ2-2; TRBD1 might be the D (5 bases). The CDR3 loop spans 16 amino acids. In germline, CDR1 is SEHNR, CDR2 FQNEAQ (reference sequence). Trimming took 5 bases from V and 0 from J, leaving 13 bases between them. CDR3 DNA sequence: TGTGCCAGCAGCGCAGACAGATTCGCGAACACCGGGGAGCTGTTTTTT. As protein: CASSADRFANTGELFF.

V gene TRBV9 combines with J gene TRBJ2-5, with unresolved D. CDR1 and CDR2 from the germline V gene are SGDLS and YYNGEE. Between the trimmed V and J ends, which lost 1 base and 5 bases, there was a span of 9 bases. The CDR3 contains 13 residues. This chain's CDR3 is CASSVSSHETQYF. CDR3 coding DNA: TGTGCCAGCAGCGTATCTTCTCACGAGACCCAGTACTTC.

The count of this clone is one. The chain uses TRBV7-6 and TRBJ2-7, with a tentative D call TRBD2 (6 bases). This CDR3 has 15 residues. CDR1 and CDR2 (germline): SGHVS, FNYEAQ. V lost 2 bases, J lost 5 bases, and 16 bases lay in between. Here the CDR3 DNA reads TGTGCCAGCAGCTTAAAAAGCGGGCTTGGCAACGAGCAGTACTTC. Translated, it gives CASSLKSGLGNEQYF.

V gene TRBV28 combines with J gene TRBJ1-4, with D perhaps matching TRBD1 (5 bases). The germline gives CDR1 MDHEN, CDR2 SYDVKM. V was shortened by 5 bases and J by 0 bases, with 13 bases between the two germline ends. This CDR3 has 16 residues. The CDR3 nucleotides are TGTGCCAGCAGTGGGGGACGGAGGGCAACTAATGAAAAACTGTTTTTT. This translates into CASSGGRRATNEKLFF.

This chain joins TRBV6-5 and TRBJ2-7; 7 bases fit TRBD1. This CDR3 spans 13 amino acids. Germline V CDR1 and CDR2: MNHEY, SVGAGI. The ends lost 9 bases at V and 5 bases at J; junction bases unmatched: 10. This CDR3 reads CARGQDKLHEQYF. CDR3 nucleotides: TGTGCCAGAGGACAGGACAAGCTCCACGAGCAGTACTTC.

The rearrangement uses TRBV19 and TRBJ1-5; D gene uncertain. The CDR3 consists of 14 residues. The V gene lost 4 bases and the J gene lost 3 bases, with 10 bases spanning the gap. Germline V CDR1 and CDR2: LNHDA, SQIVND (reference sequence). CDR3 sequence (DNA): TGTGCCAGTAGTAAAGAAAGCCTCAATCAGCCCCAGCATTTT. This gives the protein CASSKESLNQPQHF.

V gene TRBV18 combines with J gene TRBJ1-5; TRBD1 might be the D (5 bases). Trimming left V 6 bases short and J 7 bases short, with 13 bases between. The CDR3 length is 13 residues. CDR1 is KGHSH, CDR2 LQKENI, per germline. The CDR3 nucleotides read TGTGCCAGCTCCCCGGACACGGTCCAGCCCCAGCATTTT. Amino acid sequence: CASSPDTVQPQHF.

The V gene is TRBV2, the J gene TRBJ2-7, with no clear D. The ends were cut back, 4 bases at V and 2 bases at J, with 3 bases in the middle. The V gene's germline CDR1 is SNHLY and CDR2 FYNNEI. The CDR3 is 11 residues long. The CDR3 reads CASSGTYEQYF. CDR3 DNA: TGTGCCAGCAGTGGGACCTACGAGCAGTACTTC.

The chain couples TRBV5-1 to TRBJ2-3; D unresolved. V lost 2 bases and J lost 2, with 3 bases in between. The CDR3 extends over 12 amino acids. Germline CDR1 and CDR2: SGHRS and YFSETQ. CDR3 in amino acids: CASSFSTDTQYF. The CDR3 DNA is TGCGCCAGCAGCTTCTCCACAGATACGCAGTATTTT.

The CDR3: CASSLAVGVSNEKLFF. The CDR3, as DNA: TGCGCCAGCAGCTTGGCCGTAGGGGTATCTAATGAAAAACTGTTTTTT. This chain joins TRBV5-1 and TRBJ1-4; D possibly corresponds to TRBD1 (5 bases). Germline V gene lookup returns CDR1 SGHRS and CDR2 YFSETQ. The germline V and J ends were trimmed by 0 bases and 3 bases, with 12 bases remaining between them. This CDR3 region has 16 residues. The whole variable domain, filled in from reference TRBV5-1 and TRBJ1-4, reads KAGVTQTPRYLIKTRGQQVTLSCSPISGHRSVSWYQQTPGQGLQFLFEYFSETQRNKGNFPGRFSGRQFSNSRSEMNVSTLELGDSALYLCASSLAVGVSNEKLFFGSGTQLSVL.

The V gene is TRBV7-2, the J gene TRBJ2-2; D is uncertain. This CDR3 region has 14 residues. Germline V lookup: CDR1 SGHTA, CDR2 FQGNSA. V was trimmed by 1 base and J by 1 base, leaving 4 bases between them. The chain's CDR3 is CASSLVLNTGELFF. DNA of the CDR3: TGTGCCAGCAGCTTAGTGCTGAACACCGGGGAGCTGTTTTTT. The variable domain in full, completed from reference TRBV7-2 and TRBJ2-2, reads GAGVSQSPSNKVTEKGKDVELRCDPISGHTALYWYRQSLGQGLEFLIYFQGNSAPDKSGLPSDRFSAERTGGSVSTLTIQRTQQEDSAVYLCASSLVLNTGELFFGEGSRLTVL.

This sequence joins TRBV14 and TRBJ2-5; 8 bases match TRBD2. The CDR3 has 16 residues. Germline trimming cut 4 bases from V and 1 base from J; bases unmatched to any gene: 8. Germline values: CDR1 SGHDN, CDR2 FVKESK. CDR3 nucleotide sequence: TGTGCCAGCAGCCCAGGTATAGCGGGGATCCAAGAGACCCAGTACTTC. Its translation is CASSPGIAGIQETQYF. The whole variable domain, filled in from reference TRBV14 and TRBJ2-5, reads EAGVTQFPSHSVIEKGQTVTLRCDPISGHDNLYWYRRVMGKEIKFLLHFVKESKQDESGMPNNRFLAERTGGTYSTLKVQPAELEDSGVYFCASSPGIAGIQETQYFGPGTRLLVL.

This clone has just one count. CDR3 DNA sequence: TGCGCCAGCAGCCAAGATTGGGGGTCTTCTGGAAACACCATATATTTT. Translation gives CASSQDWGSSGNTIYF. V gene TRBV4-3 combines with J gene TRBJ1-3; possibly TRBD1 for D (5 bases). Germline V gene sequence: CDR1 LGHNA, CDR2 YSLEER. There are 16 residues in the CDR3. The germline V and J ends were trimmed by 0 bases and 1 base, with 10 bases remaining between them.

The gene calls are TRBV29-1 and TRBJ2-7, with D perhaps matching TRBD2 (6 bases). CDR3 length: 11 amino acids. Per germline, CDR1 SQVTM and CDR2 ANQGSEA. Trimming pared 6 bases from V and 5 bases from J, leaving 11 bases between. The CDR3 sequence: CSVVGGNEQYF. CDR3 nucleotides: TGCAGCGTCGTGGGCGGGAACGAGCAGTACTTC.

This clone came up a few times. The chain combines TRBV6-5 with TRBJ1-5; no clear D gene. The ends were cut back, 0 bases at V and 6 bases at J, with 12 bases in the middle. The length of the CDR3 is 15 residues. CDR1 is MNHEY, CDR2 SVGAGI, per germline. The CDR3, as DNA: TGTGCCAGCAGTTACTCTTCGGGGAGCGGTCAGCCCCAGCATTTT. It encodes CASSYSSGSGQPQHF.